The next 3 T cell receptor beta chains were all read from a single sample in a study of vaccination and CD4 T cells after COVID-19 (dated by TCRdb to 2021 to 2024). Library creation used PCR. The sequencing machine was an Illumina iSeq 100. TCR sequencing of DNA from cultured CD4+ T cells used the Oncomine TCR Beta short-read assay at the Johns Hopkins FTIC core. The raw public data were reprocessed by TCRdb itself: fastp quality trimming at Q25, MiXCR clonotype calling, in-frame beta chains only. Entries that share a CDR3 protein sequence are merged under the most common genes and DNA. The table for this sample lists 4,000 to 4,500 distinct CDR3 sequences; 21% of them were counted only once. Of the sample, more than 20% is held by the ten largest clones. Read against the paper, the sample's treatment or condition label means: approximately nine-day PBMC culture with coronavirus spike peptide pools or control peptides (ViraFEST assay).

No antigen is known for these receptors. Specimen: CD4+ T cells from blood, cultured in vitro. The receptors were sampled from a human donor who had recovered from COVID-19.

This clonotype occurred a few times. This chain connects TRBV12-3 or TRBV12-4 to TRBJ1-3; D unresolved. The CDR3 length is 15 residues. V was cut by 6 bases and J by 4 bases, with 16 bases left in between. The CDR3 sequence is CASSSPLAGGNTIYF. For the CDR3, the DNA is TGTGCCAGCAGCTCTCCTTTGGCAGGAGGAAACACCATATATTTT.

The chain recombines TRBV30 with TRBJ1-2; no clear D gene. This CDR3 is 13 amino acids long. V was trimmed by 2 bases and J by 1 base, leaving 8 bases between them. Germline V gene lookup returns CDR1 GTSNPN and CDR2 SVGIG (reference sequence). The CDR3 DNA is TGTGCCTGGAGTCAAATTAATAACTATGGCTACACCTTC. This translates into CAWSQINNYGYTF. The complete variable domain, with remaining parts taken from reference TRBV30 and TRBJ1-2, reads SQTIHQWPATLVQPVGSPLSLECTVEGTSNPNLYWYRQAAGRGLQLLFYSVGIGQISSEVPQNLSASRPQDRQFILSSKKLLLSDSGFYLCAWSQINNYGYTFGSGTRLTVV.

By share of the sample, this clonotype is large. CDR3 in DNA: TGTGCCAGCAGTTCAAAAGGGCTCAATCAGCCCCAGCATTTT. Protein product: CASSSKGLNQPQHF. This chain links TRBV27 with TRBJ1-5; D is unresolved. Between the trimmed V and J ends, which lost 4 bases and 3 bases, there was a span of 10 bases. There are 14 residues in the CDR3. Germline V lookup: CDR1 MNHEY, CDR2 SMNVEV (reference sequence).